This T cell receptor (beta chain) was obtained from a study of shared clonotypes between healthy human individuals. A deep-level run was used for the assay. This table comes from immunoSEQ multiplex PCR, and its TCRdb copy is limited to in-frame clones, with some not included. Counted here are about 2.1 million clones, about 93% occurring once; the ten biggest clones make up under 2%. Naive CD8 cells lacked CD45RO and underwent positive selection for CCR7, leaving out terminally differentiated effector memory CD45RA+ cells. After removal of 0 bases from V and 2 bases from J, the junction contained 3 bases not matched to a gene. This CDR3 has 15 amino acids. CDR1 is GTSNPN, CDR2 SVGIG, per germline (reference sequence).

This clonotype was obtained from a young man in good health. Some clones in this sample may be carry-over from other donors' samples. The sequenced sample was naive CD8+ T cells from PBMCs. The chain couples TRBV30 to TRBJ1-5; 8 bases are shared with TRBD1. CDR3 DNA: TGTGCCTGGAGTGTTAGGACAGGGCGCAATCAGCCCCAGCATTTT. Amino acids: CAWSVRTGRNQPQHF.